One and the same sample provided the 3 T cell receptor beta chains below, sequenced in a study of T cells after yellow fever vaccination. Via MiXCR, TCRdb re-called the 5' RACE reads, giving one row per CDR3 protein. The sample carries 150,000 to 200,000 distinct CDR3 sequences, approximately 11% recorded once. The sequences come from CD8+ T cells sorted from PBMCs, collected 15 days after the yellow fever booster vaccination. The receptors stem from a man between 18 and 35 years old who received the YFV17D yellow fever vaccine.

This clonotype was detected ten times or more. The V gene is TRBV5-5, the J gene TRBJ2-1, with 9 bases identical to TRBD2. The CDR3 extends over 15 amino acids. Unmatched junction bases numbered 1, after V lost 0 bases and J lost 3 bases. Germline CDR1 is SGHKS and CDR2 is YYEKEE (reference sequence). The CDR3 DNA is TGTGCCAGCAGCTTGGGACTAGCGGACTACAATGAGCAGTTCTTC. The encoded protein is CASSLGLADYNEQFF. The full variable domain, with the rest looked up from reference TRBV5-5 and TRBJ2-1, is DAGVTQSPTHLIKTRGQQVTLRCSPISGHKSVSWYQQVLGQGPQFIFQYYEKEERGRGNFPDRFSARQFPNYSSELNVNALLLGDSALYLCASSLGLADYNEQFFGPGTRLTVL.

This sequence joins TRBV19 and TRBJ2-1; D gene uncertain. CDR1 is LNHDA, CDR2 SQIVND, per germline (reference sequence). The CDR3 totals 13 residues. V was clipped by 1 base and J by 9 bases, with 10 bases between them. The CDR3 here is CASSIGGQSEQFF. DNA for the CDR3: TGTGCCAGTAGTATAGGTGGCCAGAGTGAGCAGTTCTTC.

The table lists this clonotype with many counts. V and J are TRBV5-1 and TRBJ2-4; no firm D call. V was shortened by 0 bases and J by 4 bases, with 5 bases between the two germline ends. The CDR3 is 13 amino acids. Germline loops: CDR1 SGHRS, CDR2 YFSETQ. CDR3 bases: TGCGCCAGCAGCTTGGCCGGGAAAAACATTCAGTACTTC. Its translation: CASSLAGKNIQYF.